Below, one TCR beta chain is given with its context. Antigen: not known. 60 Vbeta and 13 Jbeta primers were used in PCR. This table comes from immunoSEQ multiplex PCR, and its TCRdb copy is limited to in-frame clones, with some not included. The table records approximately 140,000 clones, about four fifths of them present only once. This record belongs to a study of cytomegalovirus exposure and HLA in healthy donors. Study background: In an earlier analysis, almost 120 million unique TCR beta sequences were found from about 180 million T cells. Study findings and constraints: Association of around 17,000 TCR beta sequences with HLA alleles was found at 0.05 false discovery rate in a later analysis. Fewer N-insertions (relative to the 666-donor mean) were reportedly seen in an Asian-associated ancestry cluster in a later analysis.

This CDR3 spans 15 amino acids. Germline V lookup: CDR1 GTSNPN, CDR2 SVGIG (reference sequence). With V trimmed by 6 bases and J by 0 bases, 8 bases remained unmatched. This clonotype was sampled from a man aged 35-49 years in good health and CMV-seropositive. Source material: PBMCs. This chain joins TRBV30 and TRBJ1-1, with 9 bases identical to TRBD1. The CDR3 is CACFGTGPLNTEAFF. The CDR3 DNA follows: TGTGCCTGCTTCGGGACAGGGCCTCTGAACACTGAAGCTTTCTTT.